This T cell receptor beta chain appears in the sequencing data of a study of shared clonotypes between healthy human individuals. CD8 cells regarded as naive lacked CD45RO, were positively chosen for CCR7, and omitted terminally differentiated effector memory CD45RA+ cells. V was pared by 3 bases and J by 4 bases, with 6 bases between. The CDR3 has 12 residues. Germline CDR1 reads SGHNT; CDR2 reads YENEEA. Comment on this clone: Its target is unknown.

Measured with immunoSEQ multiplex PCR; TCRdb has only the in-frame clones, and not every one. Among hundreds of thousands of clones, just under 97% were seen once, and the ten largest hold 0.11%. Study-wide results and caveats: It was the non-shared clonotypes that had lower generation probabilities than clonotypes shared by all four donors.

The chain recombines TRBV11-3 with TRBJ1-1, with unresolved D. This clonotype was sampled from a woman under 40 in good health. Sequenced: naive CD8+ T cells sorted from blood. CDR3 in DNA: TGTGCCAGCAGCTTCGGTAGCACTGAAGCTTTCTTT. Translating it yields CASSFGSTEAFF.